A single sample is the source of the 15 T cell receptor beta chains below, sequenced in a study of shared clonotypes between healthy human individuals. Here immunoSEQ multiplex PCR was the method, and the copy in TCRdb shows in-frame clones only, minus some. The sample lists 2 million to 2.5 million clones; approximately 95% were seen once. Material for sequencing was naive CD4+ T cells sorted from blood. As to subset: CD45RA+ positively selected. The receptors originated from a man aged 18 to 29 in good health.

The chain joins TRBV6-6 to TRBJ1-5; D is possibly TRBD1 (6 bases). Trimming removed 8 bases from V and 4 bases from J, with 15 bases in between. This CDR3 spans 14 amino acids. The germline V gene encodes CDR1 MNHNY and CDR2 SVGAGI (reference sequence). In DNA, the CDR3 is TGTGCCAGCTCCGAGGGTACAGGGAATCAGCCCCAGCATTTT. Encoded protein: CASSEGTGNQPQHF.

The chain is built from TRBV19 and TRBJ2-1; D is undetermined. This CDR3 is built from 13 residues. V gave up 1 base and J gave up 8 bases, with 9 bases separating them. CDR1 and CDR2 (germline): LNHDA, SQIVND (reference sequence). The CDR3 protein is CASSIAGSDEQFF. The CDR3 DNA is TGTGCCAGTAGTATAGCTGGGTCGGATGAGCAGTTCTTC.

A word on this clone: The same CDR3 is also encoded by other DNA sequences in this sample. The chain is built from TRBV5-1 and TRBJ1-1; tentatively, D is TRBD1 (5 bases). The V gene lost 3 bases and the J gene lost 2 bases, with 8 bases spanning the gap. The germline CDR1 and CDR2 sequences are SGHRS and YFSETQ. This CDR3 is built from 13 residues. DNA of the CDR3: TGCGCCAGCAGCTCGACAGTAAACACTGAAGCTTTCTTT. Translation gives CASSSTVNTEAFF.

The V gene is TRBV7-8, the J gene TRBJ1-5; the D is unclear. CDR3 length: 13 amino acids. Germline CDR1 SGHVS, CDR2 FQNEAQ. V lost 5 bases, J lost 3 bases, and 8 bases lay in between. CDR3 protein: CASSATDNQPQHF. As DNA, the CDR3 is TGTGCCAGCAGCGCCACCGACAATCAGCCCCAGCATTTT.

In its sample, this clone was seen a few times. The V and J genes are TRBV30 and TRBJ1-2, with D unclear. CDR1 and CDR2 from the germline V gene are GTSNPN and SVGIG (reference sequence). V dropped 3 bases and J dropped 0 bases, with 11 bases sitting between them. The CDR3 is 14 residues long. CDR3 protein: CAWSGILPNYGYTF. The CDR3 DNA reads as TGTGCCTGGAGCGGGATCCTACCTAACTATGGCTACACCTTC.

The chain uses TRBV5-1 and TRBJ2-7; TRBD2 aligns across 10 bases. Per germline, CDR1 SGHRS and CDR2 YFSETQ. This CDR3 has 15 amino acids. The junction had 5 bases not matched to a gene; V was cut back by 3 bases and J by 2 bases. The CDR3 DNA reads TGCGCCAGCAGCTCACCTAGCGGGGGCGCCTACGAGCAGTACTTC. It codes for CASSSPSGGAYEQYF.

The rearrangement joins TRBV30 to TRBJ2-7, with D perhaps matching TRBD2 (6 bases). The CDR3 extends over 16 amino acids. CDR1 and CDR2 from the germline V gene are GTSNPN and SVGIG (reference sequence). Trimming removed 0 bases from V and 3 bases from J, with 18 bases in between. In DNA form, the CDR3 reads TGTGCCTGGAGTGTACTTCCGGGGGTAAGGCGCTACGAGCAGTACTTC. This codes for CAWSVLPGVRRYEQYF.

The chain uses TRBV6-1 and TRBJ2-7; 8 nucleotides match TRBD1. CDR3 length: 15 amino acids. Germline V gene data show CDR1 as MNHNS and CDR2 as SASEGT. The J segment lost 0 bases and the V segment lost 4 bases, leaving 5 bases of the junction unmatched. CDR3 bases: TGTGCCAGCAGTGTAACCCAGGGGGCCTCCTACGAGCAGTACTTC. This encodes CASSVTQGASYEQYF.

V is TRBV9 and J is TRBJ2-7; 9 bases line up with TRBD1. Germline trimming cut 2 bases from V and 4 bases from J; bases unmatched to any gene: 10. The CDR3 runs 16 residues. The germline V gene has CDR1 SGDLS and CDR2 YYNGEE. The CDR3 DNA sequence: TGTGCCAGCAGCGTCTCTCGGACAGGGGTTGTGTACGAGCAGTACTTC. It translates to CASSVSRTGVVYEQYF.

The CDR3 spells CASSAYQGKETQYF. The CDR3 DNA sequence: TGTGCCAGCAGCGCTTATCAGGGGAAAGAGACCCAGTACTTC. This rearrangement joins TRBV9 to TRBJ2-5; a weak D match, TRBD1 (6 bases). The CDR3 is made up of 14 amino acids. Per germline, CDR1 SGDLS and CDR2 YYNGEE. V was pared by 3 bases and J by 3 bases, with 12 bases between. Full variable domain (outside the CDR3, taken from reference TRBV9 and TRBJ2-5): DSGVTQTPKHLITATGQRVTLRCSPRSGDLSVYWYQQSLDQGLQFLIQYYNGEERAKGNILERFSAQQFPDLHSELNLSSLELGDSALYFCASSAYQGKETQYFGPGTRLLVL.

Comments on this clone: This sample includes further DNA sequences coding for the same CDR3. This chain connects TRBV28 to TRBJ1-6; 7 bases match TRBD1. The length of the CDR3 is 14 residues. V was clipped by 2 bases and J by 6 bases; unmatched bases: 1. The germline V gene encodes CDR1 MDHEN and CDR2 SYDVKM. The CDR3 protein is CASSLNRGNSPLHF. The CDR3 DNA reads TGTGCCAGCAGTTTAAACAGGGGTAATTCACCCCTCCACTTT.

The CDR3 here is CASSSTRQGAGGIQYF. For the CDR3, the DNA is TGTGCCAGCAGCTCGACGCGACAGGGGGCCGGGGGCATTCAGTACTTC. The V and J genes are TRBV11-2 and TRBJ2-4, with TRBD1 matching 10 bases. Germline V gene sequence: CDR1 SGHAT, CDR2 FQNNGV. The V and J ends lost 4 bases and 9 bases, in that order; junction bases with no gene match: 12. The CDR3 totals 16 residues.

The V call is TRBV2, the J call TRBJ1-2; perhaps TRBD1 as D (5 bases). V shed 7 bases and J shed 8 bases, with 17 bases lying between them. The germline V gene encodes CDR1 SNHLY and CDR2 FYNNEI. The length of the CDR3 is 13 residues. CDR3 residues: CASNTFGAVGYTF. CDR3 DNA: TGTGCCAGCAACACCTTCGGGGCAGTCGGCTACACCTTC.

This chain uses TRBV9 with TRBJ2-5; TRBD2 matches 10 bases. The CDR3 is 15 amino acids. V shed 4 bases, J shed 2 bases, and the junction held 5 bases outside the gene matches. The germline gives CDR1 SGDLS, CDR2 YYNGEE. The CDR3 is CASSFRTSGQETQYF. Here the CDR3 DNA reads TGTGCCAGCAGCTTCCGGACTAGCGGACAAGAGACCCAGTACTTC.

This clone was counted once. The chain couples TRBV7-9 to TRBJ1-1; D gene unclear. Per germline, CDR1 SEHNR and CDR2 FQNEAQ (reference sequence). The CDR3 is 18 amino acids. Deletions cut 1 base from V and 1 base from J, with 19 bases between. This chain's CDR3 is CASSLGSAGGRENTEAFF. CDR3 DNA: TGTGCCAGCAGCTTAGGGTCAGCAGGAGGCAGAGAGAACACTGAAGCTTTCTTT.